Below are 28 T cell receptor beta chains sequenced from a single sample in a study of Ad26.COV2.S vaccination and SARS-CoV-2 variants. Sequenced by immunoSEQ multiplex PCR; TCRdb stores in-frame clones only, minus some. The table shows about 350,000 clones, with approximately 90% occurring only once. This specimen consisted of peripheral blood, obtained after recovery from COVID-19. Receptor source: a human donor who had recovered from COVID-19.

The genes are TRBV12-3 or TRBV12-4 and TRBJ1-6; D gene ambiguous. The CDR3 extends over 11 amino acids. V was trimmed by 5 bases and J by 7 bases, leaving 3 bases between them. In nucleotides, the CDR3 is TGTGCCAGCAGTGGGAATTCACCCCTCCACTTT. This codes for CASSGNSPLHF.

V and J are TRBV9 and TRBJ1-4; a possible D gene is TRBD1 (5 bases). V lost 3 bases to trimming and J lost 3 bases, with 15 bases between them. Germline V lookup: CDR1 SGDLS, CDR2 YYNGEE. This CDR3 is built from 16 residues. The CDR3 is CASSGGKGSANEKLFF. CDR3 sequence (DNA): TGTGCCAGCAGCGGCGGGAAGGGGTCAGCTAATGAAAAACTGTTTTTT.

V gene TRBV3-1 (or the pseudogene TRBV3-2) combines with J gene TRBJ1-2, with D possibly TRBD1 on 6 matching bases. The CDR3 covers 13 residues. With 2 bases removed from V and 8 bases from J, the gap between germline ends came to 12 bases. Germline V gene data show CDR1 as LGHDT and CDR2 as YNNKEL (reference sequence). The CDR3 loop reads CASSQLQGGGYTF. The CDR3 DNA reads as TGTGCCAGCAGCCAATTACAGGGTGGAGGCTACACCTTC.

This rearrangement joins TRBV10-3 to TRBJ1-1; D gene unclear. From germline, CDR1 is ENHRY and CDR2 SYGVKD. The CDR3 consists of 14 residues. V was shortened by 4 bases and J by 0 bases, with 9 bases between the two germline ends. Written as DNA, the CDR3 is TGTGCCATCAGTGGAAGAAACATGAACACTGAAGCTTTCTTT. Translating gives CAISGRNMNTEAFF.

This clone was seen only a few times. The chain combines TRBV9 with TRBJ1-5, with D uncertain. This CDR3 contains 14 residues. Germline values: CDR1 SGDLS, CDR2 YYNGEE. V was pared by 3 bases and J by 5 bases, with 12 bases between. In DNA, the CDR3 is TGTGCCAGCAGCGGCCCGGAGATTTATCAGCCCCAGCATTTT. Its translation: CASSGPEIYQPQHF.

The chain links TRBV4-1 to TRBJ1-3; the D is unclear. V lost 0 bases to trimming and J lost 2 bases, with 14 bases between them. Germline V gene sequence: CDR1 MGHRA, CDR2 YSYEKL. The CDR3 totals 17 residues. DNA of the CDR3: TGCGCCAGCAGCCAAGATAGCTCGGGGTATCCTGGAAACACCATATATTTT. This translates into CASSQDSSGYPGNTIYF.

The genes are TRBV27 and TRBJ2-3, with unresolved D. The ends were cut back, 7 bases at V and 3 bases at J, with 14 bases in the middle. The CDR3 has 14 residues. CDR1 is MNHEY and CDR2 is SMNVEV in the germline V gene (reference sequence). The CDR3 nucleotides read TGTGCCAGCAACCTCGGTGGTAGGACAGATACGCAGTATTTT. The encoded protein is CASNLGGRTDTQYF.

V gene TRBV5-5 combines with J gene TRBJ2-1, with D uncertain. Looked up from germline, CDR1 is SGHKS and CDR2 is YYEKEE (reference sequence). V lost 0 bases and J 9 bases, leaving 4 bases between the germline ends. CDR3 length: 11 residues. CDR3 residues: CASSLAAEQFF. CDR3 in DNA: TGTGCCAGCAGCTTGGCGGCTGAGCAGTTCTTC.

This chain links TRBV29-1 with TRBJ1-2; the D gene is possibly TRBD1 (5 bases). The germline V and J ends were trimmed by 4 bases and 6 bases, with 9 bases remaining between them. The CDR3 covers 11 residues. CDR1 is SQVTM, CDR2 ANQGSEA, per germline. Written as DNA, the CDR3 is TGCAGCGTTGGGGACCTCCATGGCTACACCTTC. Translating it yields CSVGDLHGYTF. Full variable domain (outside the CDR3, taken from reference TRBV29-1 and TRBJ1-2): SAVISQKPSRDICQRGTSLTIQCQVDSQVTMMFWYRQQPGQSLTLIATANQGSEATYESGFVIDKFPISRPNLTFSTLTVSNMSPEDSSIYLCSVGDLHGYTFGSGTRLTVV.

J is TRBJ1-2 and V is TRBV14; a possible D gene is TRBD1 (6 bases). The ends were cut back, 0 bases at V and 1 base at J, with 15 bases in the middle. Germline V gives CDR1 SGHDN, CDR2 FVKESK. This CDR3 region has 17 residues. The CDR3 DNA sequence: TGTGCCAGCAGCCAAGATAGCGGGGGGGCCTTTAACTATGGCTACACCTTC. It specifies CASSQDSGGAFNYGYTF.

The chain recombines TRBV7-2 with TRBJ2-3, with TRBD1 matching 8 bases. V trimming: 4 bases; J trimming: 3 bases; junction bases outside the gene matches: 3. The CDR3 length is 14 residues. From germline, CDR1 is SGHTA and CDR2 FQGNSA. The CDR3: CASSSGQGTDTQYF. Written as DNA, the CDR3 is TGTGCCAGCAGCTCCGGACAGGGAACAGATACGCAGTATTTT.

CDR3 in amino acids: CASSYTPAGELFF. CDR3 in DNA: TGTGCCAGCAGCTATACCCCGGCCGGGGAGCTGTTTTTT. J is TRBJ2-2 and V is TRBV12-3 or TRBV12-4; unclear D gene. This CDR3 comprises 13 residues. V was clipped by 6 bases and J by 6 bases, with 11 bases between them.

The table lists this clone with a count of one. The rearrangement links TRBV12-2 to TRBJ2-1; the table's D call, TRBD2, has no DNA check behind it. TRBV12-2 is a pseudogene segment. There are 13 residues in the CDR3. The CDR3 sequence is CASRLGAGCEQFF. DNA of the CDR3: TGTGCAAGTCGCTTAGGTGCGGGGTGTGAGCAGTTCTTC.

The V gene is TRBV18, the J gene TRBJ2-7; 9 bases map to TRBD2. Germline CDR1 and CDR2: KGHSH and LQKENI. The junction had 12 bases not matched to a gene; V was cut back by 8 bases and J by 7 bases. The CDR3 is 14 residues long. The CDR3 DNA sequence: TGTGCCAGCGAACAGGTAGCGGGAGAGGGTGAGCAGTACTTC. This codes for CASEQVAGEGEQYF.

The chain uses TRBV9 and TRBJ2-7; 10 nucleotides line up with TRBD1. This CDR3 has 16 amino acids. Germline CDR1 is SGDLS and CDR2 is YYNGEE. Germline trimming cut 0 bases from V and 1 base from J; bases unmatched to any gene: 4. CDR3 loop: CASSVGPGQGSYEQYF. The CDR3 DNA follows: TGTGCCAGCAGCGTAGGACCGGGACAGGGGTCCTACGAGCAGTACTTC. The full variable domain, rest sourced from reference TRBV9 and TRBJ2-7, is DSGVTQTPKHLITATGQRVTLRCSPRSGDLSVYWYQQSLDQGLQFLIQYYNGEERAKGNILERFSAQQFPDLHSELNLSSLELGDSALYFCASSVGPGQGSYEQYFGPGTRLTVT.

The rearrangement joins TRBV7-8 to TRBJ1-6; D ambiguous. This CDR3 has 16 residues. V lost 4 bases and J lost 7, with 17 bases in between. Germline-derived CDR1 and CDR2 are SGHVS and FQNEAQ. This CDR3 is CASSSPGTIGNSPLHF. The CDR3 DNA is TGTGCCAGCAGCTCCCCGGGAACCATCGGAAATTCACCCCTCCACTTT. Combining the CDR3 with reference TRBV7-8 and TRBJ1-6 gives the whole variable domain GAGVSQSPRYKVAKRGQDVALRCDPISGHVSLFWYQQALGQGPEFLTYFQNEAQLDKSGLPSDRFFAERPEGSVSTLKIQRTQQEDSAVYLCASSSPGTIGNSPLHFGNGTRLTVT.

This CDR3 reads CASSQGTVGTEAFF. In DNA, the CDR3 is TGCGCCAGCAGCCAAGGCACGGTGGGCACTGAAGCTTTCTTT. The gene calls are TRBV4-1 and TRBJ1-1; unclear D gene. This CDR3 is 14 amino acids long. CDR1 is MGHRA, CDR2 YSYEKL, per germline. V dropped 1 base and J dropped 4 bases, with 10 bases sitting between them.

V is TRBV5-4 and J is TRBJ2-3; D ambiguous. Trimming pared 0 bases from V and 4 bases from J, leaving 0 bases between. Germline assignment: CDR1 SGHNT and CDR2 YYREEE (reference sequence). The CDR3 is made up of 11 amino acids. CDR3 in amino acids: CASSLADTQYF. The DNA for the CDR3 is TGTGCCAGCAGCTTGGCAGATACGCAGTATTTT.

V gene TRBV6-2 or TRBV6-3 combines with J gene TRBJ2-7, with 14 bases identical to TRBD2. V trimming: 6 bases; J trimming: 4 bases; junction bases outside the gene matches: 8. The germline gives CDR1 MNHEY, CDR2 SVGEGT. The length of the CDR3 is 16 residues. CDR3 in DNA: TGTGCCAGCAGCCTGGGACTAGCGGGGGCCATGTACGAGCAGTACTTC. Its protein is CASSLGLAGAMYEQYF.

The CDR3 loop reads CASSSHRVWDSPLHF. The CDR3 bases are TGTGCCAGCAGTTCCCACAGGGTCTGGGATTCACCCCTCCACTTT. The chain joins TRBV6-5 to TRBJ1-6; a possible D gene is TRBD1 (6 bases). CDR1 and CDR2 from the germline V gene are MNHEY and SVGAGI. Trimming pared 4 bases from V and 8 bases from J, leaving 15 bases between. The CDR3 consists of 15 residues.

The V gene is TRBV24-1, the J gene TRBJ2-1; D gene ambiguous. CDR1 is KGHDR, CDR2 SFDVKD, per germline. The CDR3 has 15 amino acids. The germline V and J ends were trimmed by 0 bases and 2 bases, with 7 bases remaining between them. CDR3 loop: CATSDLRLPYNEQFF. Written as DNA, the CDR3 is TGTGCCACCAGTGATTTGCGACTTCCCTACAATGAGCAGTTCTTC.

V gene TRBV2 combines with J gene TRBJ2-7; the D is unclear. With 3 bases removed from V and 2 bases from J, the gap between germline ends came to 14 bases. CDR3 length: 15 residues. CDR1 SNHLY and CDR2 FYNNEI come from the germline V gene. CDR3 sequence reads: CASSDPALLTYEQYF. The CDR3 DNA reads as TGTGCCAGCAGTGACCCAGCCCTTTTAACCTACGAGCAGTACTTC.

The chain recombines TRBV24-1 with TRBJ2-5; possibly TRBD1 for D (6 bases). Trimming shortened V by 2 bases and J by 5 bases, and 14 bases separated the two germline ends. Germline CDR1 is KGHDR and CDR2 is SFDVKD. This CDR3 is 15 amino acids long. CDR3 region: CATSDSRGPGETQYF. The CDR3 DNA is TGTGCCACCAGTGATTCCAGGGGCCCAGGTGAGACCCAGTACTTC.

V usage is TRBV9 and J usage is TRBJ1-2; D is undetermined. Germline V gene data show CDR1 as SGDLS and CDR2 as YYNGEE. The V end lost 0 bases, the J end lost 6 bases, and 12 bases lay between the germline ends. The CDR3 is 14 amino acids. In DNA form, the CDR3 reads TGTGCCAGCAGCGTAGGGAATCGGATCGATGGCTACACCTTC. Amino acids: CASSVGNRIDGYTF.

This rearrangement joins TRBV10-2 to TRBJ1-1; 7 nucleotides align to TRBD1. Per the germline V gene, CDR1 is WSHSY and CDR2 is SAAADI. V lost 7 bases, J lost 1 base, and 18 bases stayed unmatched. CDR3 length equals 18 residues. CDR3 in DNA: TGCGCCAGCATCAAAGACAAAGGACAGGCCGAATGGAACACTGAAGCTTTCTTT. Its protein product is CASIKDKGQAEWNTEAFF.

The sample holds a few counts of this clone. The V gene is TRBV5-8, the J gene TRBJ2-5, with 7 bases fitting TRBD1. The junction had 10 bases not matched to a gene; V was cut back by 3 bases and J by 5 bases. The CDR3 contains 15 residues. Germline CDR1 is SGHTS and CDR2 is YDEGEE. The CDR3 protein is CASSSLGQARETQYF. CDR3 coding DNA: TGTGCCAGCAGCTCTCTAGGACAGGCCAGGGAGACCCAGTACTTC.

This chain uses TRBV11-2 with TRBJ2-7; the D gene is possibly TRBD1 (7 bases). Trimming pared 3 bases from V and 5 bases from J, leaving 14 bases between. CDR1 SGHAT and CDR2 FQNNGV come from the germline V gene. This CDR3 is 14 amino acids long. In nucleotides, the CDR3 is TGTGCCAGCAGCTTGATGTGGAGGGGGCACGAGCAGTACTTC. Translation: CASSLMWRGHEQYF.

The CDR3 region has the DNA TGTGCCAGCAGTGAAGCTGCCCTCTCCTATGGCTACACCTTC. Amino acids: CASSEAALSYGYTF. The V and J genes are TRBV6-1 and TRBJ1-2; D is unclear. The V end lost 0 bases, the J end lost 4 bases, and 9 bases lay between the germline ends. The germline CDR1 and CDR2 sequences are MNHNS and SASEGT. This CDR3 has 14 amino acids.